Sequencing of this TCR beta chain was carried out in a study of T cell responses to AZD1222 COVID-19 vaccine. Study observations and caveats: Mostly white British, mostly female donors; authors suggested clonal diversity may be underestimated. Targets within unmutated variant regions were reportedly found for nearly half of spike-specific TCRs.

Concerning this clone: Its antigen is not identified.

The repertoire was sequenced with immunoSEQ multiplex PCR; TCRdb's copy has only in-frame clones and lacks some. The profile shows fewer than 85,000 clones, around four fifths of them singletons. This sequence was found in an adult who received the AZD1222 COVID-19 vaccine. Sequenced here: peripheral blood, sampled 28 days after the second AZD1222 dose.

The CDR3 nucleotides are TGTGCCAGCAGTTTCACCTTCAGGGTACGATATTTGGACACTGAAGCTTTCTTT. It specifies CASSFTFRVRYLDTEAFF. The genes are TRBV27 and TRBJ1-1; the D gene is possibly TRBD1 (5 bases). Trimming removed 3 bases at V and 3 bases at J, with 23 bases between. Germline V gives CDR1 MNHEY, CDR2 SMNVEV (reference sequence). The length of the CDR3 is 18 residues.